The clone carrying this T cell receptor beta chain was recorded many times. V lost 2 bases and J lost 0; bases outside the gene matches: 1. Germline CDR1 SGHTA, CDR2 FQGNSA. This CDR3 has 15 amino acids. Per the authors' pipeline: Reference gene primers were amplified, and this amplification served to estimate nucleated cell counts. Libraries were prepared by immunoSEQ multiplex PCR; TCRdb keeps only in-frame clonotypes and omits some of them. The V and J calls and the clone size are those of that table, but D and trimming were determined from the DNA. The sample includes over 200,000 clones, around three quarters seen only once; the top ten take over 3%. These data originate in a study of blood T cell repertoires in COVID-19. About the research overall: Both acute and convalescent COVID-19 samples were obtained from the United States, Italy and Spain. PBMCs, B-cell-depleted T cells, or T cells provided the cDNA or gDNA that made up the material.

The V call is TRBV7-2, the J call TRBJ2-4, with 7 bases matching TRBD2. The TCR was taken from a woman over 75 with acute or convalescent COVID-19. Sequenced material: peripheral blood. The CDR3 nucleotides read TGTGCCAGCAGCTTACTAGCGGCAGCCAAAAACATTCAGTACTTC. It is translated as CASSLLAAAKNIQYF.